This T cell receptor beta chain was found in a study of response to subunit inactivated influenza vaccine. TCRdb redid the calling of the RT-PCR reads with MiXCR, one entry per CDR3 protein. The sample shows 600,000 to 850,000 distinct CDR3 sequences, 14% of them seen only once. This clonotype was counted ten times or more. The material was PBMCs from blood, obtained less than 15 days before vaccination. The TCR was taken from a man aged 50-60 years who received an inactivated influenza vaccine.

The CDR3 loop reads CARAAPPSPTNTGELFF. The DNA for the CDR3 is TGCGCCAGGGCGGCCCCACCATCTCCAACGAACACCGGGGAGCTGTTTTTT. The chain couples TRBV5-1 to TRBJ2-2; no definite D call. The CDR3 has 17 amino acids. V was pared by 8 bases and J by 0 bases, with 20 bases between. Germline-derived CDR1 and CDR2 are SGHRS and YFSETQ.